The subject of this entry is one T cell receptor (beta chain). Its cognate antigen has yet to be identified. A junction boundary mismatches the germline segment, possibly from a read error. Amplification of TCR beta CDR3 regions was carried out from RNA transcripts. The TCR CDR3 was subjected to a first round of RT-PCR using the HTBI primer set and the Qiagen OneStep RT-PCR kit. Libraries were constructed in a second round of multiplex PCR, after which size selection and purification were carried out. Sequencing of the libraries was done on an Illumina HiSeq2000 using paired-end 100 bp reads. The study's processing was this. SOAPnuke was used to process the raw data, with reads discarded if the reads contained adapters or uncalled bases, had a mean Phred below 15, or lacked an exact constant-primer or identifier match. High-quality paired reads were merged with COPE v1.2.5, and unique nucleotide sequences were defined as clonotypes. Clonotypes were aligned to IMGT TRBV, TRBD and TRBJ reference segments using MiTCR v1.1. The analysis included only V-J combinations with a frequency above 0.0001, which together covered around 99% of the repertoires. A TCS score was defined as the ratio between F50 (clonal expansion) and ExV (chaos), using BLOSUM62-based TCRdist between CDR3 peptides within each V-J. Welch's t-statistics and random forest reduced approximately 520 V-J features to roughly 13, which were used in a naive Bayes classifier (R e1071). The Morisita-Horn index was used to measure how similar the thyroid and blood repertoires were. TCRdb ran its own pipeline on the public reads, namely fastp trimming at Q25 and MiXCR clone calling, and kept in-frame beta chains. Entries are consolidated by CDR3 protein sequence, retaining the most common genes and DNA. TCRdb assigned the V and J calls; the authors' analysis was not used. Within this sample are about 680,000 distinct CDR3 sequences, with under 45% of them counted one time only. Around 31% of the sample comes from the top ten.

Graves' hyperthyroidism was defined as stable when no progression to ophthalmopathy occurred over 18 months of follow-up. Hyperthyroidism patients were newly diagnosed, with disease duration under 2 months, and aged 18 to 65 years. Any patient with an uncontrolled infection, another autoimmune disease, pregnancy or lactation was excluded. Diagnoses were based on clinical symptoms, serum thyroxine and TRAb, thyroid ultrasound and orbital computed tomography. PBMCs were separated from 7.5 to 10 ml of fresh peripheral blood using Ficoll-Paque density gradient centrifugation. Total RNA was extracted with Trizol reagent, and quality was checked on an Agilent 2100 Bioanalyzer. The record originates from a study of T cells in Graves' hyperthyroidism and ophthalmopathy (dated by TCRdb to about 2019). Regarding the research as a whole: Peripheral blood samples were taken at initial diagnosis, before any treatment was given. To identify TCR V-J signatures that set the groups apart, the researchers used a discovery cohort of roughly 100 patients, made up of roughly 45 with Graves' ophthalmopathy and 57 with stable Graves' hyperthyroidism. Prospective prediction of ophthalmopathy was tested in an independent validation cohort of 18 hyperthyroidism patients and 15 to 17 patients who later progressed to ophthalmopathy. The approximately 90 discovery patients were divided at random into training and test sets in a 7:3 ratio. In roughly six Graves' hyperthyroidism patients, the study also compared T-cell repertoires from thyroid tissue with T-cell repertoires from blood. Once sampling was done, hyperthyroidism patients were given methimazole at a starting dose of 30 mg daily, whereas ophthalmopathy patients were given high-dose intravenous methylprednisolone. The paper describes TCR Vbeta CDR3 sequencing of 120 to 150 peripheral blood samples, made up of roughly 45 ophthalmopathy patients, some 76 hyperthyroidism patients and some 17 progressor patients. General conclusions and limits of the study: Most expanded thyroid clonotypes (frequency above 0.001) were also detected in blood, a finding suggesting that blood repertoires may reflect thyroid immune responses. In validation, the model predicted progression to ophthalmopathy a median of approximately 6.6 months before onset, with about 71% sensitivity and 72.22% specificity. Ophthalmopathy was separated from stable hyperthyroidism by a 13 V-J signature model, with 85% to 90% sensitivity and approximately 81% specificity obtained in cross-validation and 80%/75% obtained in testing. No statistical method was used to set the sample size in advance, and investigators knew the group allocation.

The CDR3 measures 13 amino acids from cysteine to phenylalanine. Just the 39-base CDR3 DNA is kept, in frame starting at base 1. Reading the germline V gene gives CDR1 SQVTM and CDR2 ANQGSEA. The chain joins TRBV29-1 to TRBJ2-2, and 8 bases in between align with TRBD1. The sample taken for sequencing was blood. This sequence originates from a woman in her thirties or forties with Graves' hyperthyroidism. The CDR3 protein sequence reads: CSVETDRDGGLFF. The nucleotide sequence reads as follows: TGCAGCGTTGAGACGGACAGGGACGGGGGGCTGTTTTTT.